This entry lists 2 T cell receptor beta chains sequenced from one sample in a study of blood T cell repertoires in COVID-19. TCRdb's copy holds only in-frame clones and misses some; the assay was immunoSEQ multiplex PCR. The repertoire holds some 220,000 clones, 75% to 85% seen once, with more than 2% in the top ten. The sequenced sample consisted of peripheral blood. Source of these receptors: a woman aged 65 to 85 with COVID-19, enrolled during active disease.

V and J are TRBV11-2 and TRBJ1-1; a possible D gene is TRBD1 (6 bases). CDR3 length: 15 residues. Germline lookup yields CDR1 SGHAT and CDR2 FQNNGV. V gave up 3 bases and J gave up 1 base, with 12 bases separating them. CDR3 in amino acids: CASSFWGRRNTEAFF. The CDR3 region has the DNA TGTGCCAGCAGCTTCTGGGGGCGTCGGAACACTGAAGCTTTCTTT. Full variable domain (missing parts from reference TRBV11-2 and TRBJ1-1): EAGVAQSPRYKIIEKRQSVAFWCNPISGHATLYWYQQILGQGPKLLIQFQNNGVVDDSQLPKDRFSAERLKGVDSTLKIQPAKLEDSAVYLCASSFWGRRNTEAFFGQGTRLTVV.

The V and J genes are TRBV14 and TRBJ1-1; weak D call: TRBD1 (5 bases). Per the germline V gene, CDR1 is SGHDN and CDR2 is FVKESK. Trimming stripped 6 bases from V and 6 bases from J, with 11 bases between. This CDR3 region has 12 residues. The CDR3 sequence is CASRQAGPEAFF. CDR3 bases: TGTGCCAGCAGGCAGGCGGGGCCTGAAGCTTTCTTT.